These 27 T cell receptor beta chains came from one sample sequenced in a study of shared clonotypes between healthy human individuals. CD45RO-negative CD8 cells positively selected for CCR7 made up the naive population, which excluded terminally differentiated effector memory CD45RA+ cells. The method was immunoSEQ multiplex PCR; TCRdb's version includes in-frame clones alone and lacks a portion of them. The data contain about 2.1 million clones, around 93% of them seen just once; the ten biggest clones take up around 1.7%. The sample comprised naive CD8+ T cells from PBMCs. The receptors were sampled from a man aged 18 to 35 in good health. Some clones in this sample may be carry-over from other donors' samples.

CDR3 protein: CASSSSPKPGYGYTF. The CDR3 DNA reads TGTGCCAGCAGTTCCTCACCCAAACCGGGCTATGGCTACACCTTC. The genes are TRBV28 and TRBJ1-2; D is undetermined. The length of the CDR3 is 15 residues. Germline V gives CDR1 MDHEN, CDR2 SYDVKM. Trimming cost V 4 bases and J 4 bases, with 16 bases left between them.

J is TRBJ2-3 and V is TRBV7-3; 9 nucleotides line up with TRBD2. J gave up 2 bases and V 0 bases, and 3 bases lay outside the gene matches. Germline V CDR1 and CDR2: SGHTA, FQGTGA. This CDR3 has 16 amino acids. The CDR3: CASSLTASGTTDTQYF. DNA of the CDR3: TGTGCCAGCAGCTTAACGGCTAGCGGGACCACAGATACGCAGTATTTT.

J is TRBJ2-7 and V is TRBV27, with 11 bases fitting TRBD1. This CDR3 has 13 amino acids. CDR1 is MNHEY, CDR2 SMNVEV, per germline (reference sequence). J lost 6 bases, V lost 7 bases, and 5 bases had no gene match. The CDR3 sequence: CASKDRGLSEQYF. The CDR3 DNA sequence: TGTGCCAGCAAGGACAGGGGGCTGAGCGAGCAGTACTTC.

The gene calls are TRBV25-1 and TRBJ1-2, with a possible D match to TRBD1 (6 bases). The CDR3 length is 13 residues. Germline V CDR1 and CDR2: MGHDK, SYGVNS. Trimming pared 6 bases from V and 6 bases from J, leaving 14 bases between. The chain's CDR3 is CASSVQGLDGYTF. CDR3 sequence (DNA): TGTGCCAGCAGCGTACAGGGTCTGGATGGCTACACCTTC.

The V call is TRBV28, the J call TRBJ1-4; no definite D call. Germline-derived CDR1 and CDR2 are MDHEN and SYDVKM. The CDR3 sequence is 13 residues long. Trimming took 0 bases from V and 7 from J, leaving 6 bases between them. The CDR3 bases are TGTGCCAGCAGTTTATGGACGGGTGAAAAACTGTTTTTT. It specifies CASSLWTGEKLFF.

The chain links TRBV7-6 to TRBJ1-2; D possibly corresponds to TRBD1 (6 bases). The germline CDR1 and CDR2 sequences are SGHVS and FNYEAQ. CDR3 size: 15 residues. V was trimmed by 5 bases and J by 7 bases, leaving 20 bases between them. The CDR3 region is CASSLGYGGIGGYTF. DNA of the CDR3: TGTGCCAGCAGCCTGGGGTACGGGGGCATAGGTGGCTACACCTTC.

A note on this clone: Within the sample, other DNA sequences also encode this same CDR3. The chain recombines TRBV27 with TRBJ2-1; D possibly corresponds to TRBD1 (6 bases). Germline V gene data show CDR1 as MNHEY and CDR2 as SMNVEV (reference sequence). This CDR3 has 13 residues. V was shortened by 5 bases and J by 4 bases, with 9 bases between the two germline ends. The CDR3 reads CASSPGQYNEQFF. In DNA form, the CDR3 reads TGTGCCAGCAGTCCTGGACAGTACAATGAGCAGTTCTTC.

J is TRBJ2-7 and V is TRBV6-5, with TRBD1 as a possible D gene (5 bases). Germline V CDR1 and CDR2: MNHEY, SVGAGI. The CDR3 loop spans 12 amino acids. V lost 6 bases to trimming and J lost 0 bases, with 6 bases between them. CDR3 coding DNA: TGTGCCAGCAGCGGACACTCCTACGAGCAGTACTTC. It specifies CASSGHSYEQYF.

The rearrangement joins TRBV5-4 to TRBJ2-5; a possible D gene is TRBD2 (6 bases). From germline, CDR1 is SGHNT and CDR2 YYREEE (reference sequence). This CDR3 is 15 amino acids long. Trimming pared 5 bases from V and 3 bases from J, leaving 17 bases between. CDR3 nucleotide sequence: TGTGCCAGCAGTAATATGACGTGGGGGGAAGAGACCCAGTACTTC. Translated, it gives CASSNMTWGEETQYF.

The J gene is TRBJ2-1, the V gene TRBV4-2; 7 bases fit TRBD1. The V gene end was trimmed by 1 base and the J gene end by 7 bases; junction bases not matched to a gene: 10. The CDR3 has 16 amino acids. Germline V gene lookup returns CDR1 LGHNA and CDR2 YNFKEQ. CDR3 nucleotide sequence: TGTGCCAGCAGCCAAGTGTTAGGGGGCGAATGGAATGAGCAGTTCTTC. This translates into CASSQVLGGEWNEQFF.

The rearrangement uses TRBV15 and TRBJ2-1, with a possible D match to TRBD2 (5 bases). This CDR3 is 13 amino acids long. V lost 4 bases and J 9 bases, leaving 13 bases between the germline ends. CDR1 LNHNV and CDR2 YYDKDF come from the germline V gene (reference sequence). DNA for the CDR3: TGTGCCACCAGCATCGGGCTAGCTTTTGAGCAGTTCTTC. Translation gives CATSIGLAFEQFF.

The rearrangement links TRBV2 to TRBJ2-1; 9 bases line up with TRBD2. Germline lookup yields CDR1 SNHLY and CDR2 FYNNEI. V trimming: 0 bases; J trimming: 8 bases; junction bases outside the gene matches: 5. The CDR3 has 15 amino acids. CDR3 DNA: TGTGCCAGCAGTGAAGCGGCGGGAGGGCTCGATGAGCAGTTCTTC. Translated: CASSEAAGGLDEQFF.

The chain is built from TRBV7-9 and TRBJ2-7; TRBD1 aligns across 9 bases. This CDR3 comprises 14 residues. V trimming: 5 bases; J trimming: 2 bases; junction bases outside the gene matches: 4. Germline CDR1 reads SEHNR; CDR2 reads FQNEAQ (reference sequence). The CDR3 region has the DNA TGTGCCAGCAGCGGCCACAGGGGGCCCTACGAGCAGTACTTC. This codes for CASSGHRGPYEQYF. Full variable domain (outside the CDR3, taken from reference TRBV7-9 and TRBJ2-7): DTGVSQNPRHKITKRGQNVTFRCDPISEHNRLYWYRQTLGQGPEFLTYFQNEAQLEKSRLLSDRFSAERPKGSFSTLEIQRTEQGDSAMYLCASSGHRGPYEQYFGPGTRLTVT.

V is TRBV20-1 and J is TRBJ1-1; TRBD1 matches 8 bases. This CDR3 contains 11 residues. Germline lookup yields CDR1 DFQATT and CDR2 SNEGSKA (reference sequence). J lost 13 bases, V lost 6 bases, and 10 bases had no gene match. In DNA form, the CDR3 reads TGCAGTGCCGCCGGACAGGGCTGGGGTTTCTTT. Residues: CSAAGQGWGFF.

A few counts support this clone. The chain has TRBV5-5 and TRBJ2-2; D is possibly TRBD1 (5 bases). There are 16 residues in the CDR3. Germline lookup yields CDR1 SGHKS and CDR2 YYEKEE (reference sequence). The V gene lost 1 base and the J gene lost 5 bases, with 15 bases spanning the gap. DNA for the CDR3: TGTGCCAGCAGCTTGCGCCCAGGGTCAGGAACCGGGGAGCTGTTTTTT. Protein: CASSLRPGSGTGELFF.

The V call is TRBV6-5, the J call TRBJ2-3; 7 bases fit TRBD2. This CDR3 has 15 residues. The junction had 7 bases not matched to a gene; V was cut back by 2 bases and J by 5 bases. Germline CDR1 is MNHEY and CDR2 is SVGAGI. CDR3: CASSYPGGRGDTQYF. CDR3 nucleotides: TGTGCCAGCAGTTACCCCGGGGGGAGAGGAGATACGCAGTATTTT.

This chain connects TRBV27 to TRBJ2-7; tentatively, D is TRBD1 (6 bases). This CDR3 contains 16 residues. Trimming shortened V by 2 bases and J by 5 bases, and 19 bases separated the two germline ends. CDR1 is MNHEY and CDR2 is SMNVEV in the germline V gene (reference sequence). The CDR3 reads CASSLVPSLTGDEQYF. CDR3 DNA: TGTGCCAGCAGTTTAGTACCCTCCCTGACAGGCGACGAGCAGTACTTC.

The chain combines TRBV5-1 with TRBJ1-3; D ambiguous. This CDR3 comprises 15 residues. From germline, CDR1 is SGHRS and CDR2 YFSETQ. The V gene lost 4 bases and the J gene lost 2 bases, with 13 bases spanning the gap. The CDR3 loop reads CASSPDLGTGNTIYF. The CDR3 coding sequence is TGCGCCAGCAGCCCTGATTTGGGGACTGGAAACACCATATATTTT.

V gene TRBV5-4 combines with J gene TRBJ1-2; D perhaps matches TRBD1 (6 bases). V was shortened by 2 bases and J by 0 bases, with 14 bases between the two germline ends. The CDR3 extends over 16 amino acids. Germline V gene lookup returns CDR1 SGHNT and CDR2 YYREEE (reference sequence). The CDR3 DNA is TGTGCCAGCAGCTTCTTTGGGGGGCGCCCTAACTATGGCTACACCTTC. This sequence encodes CASSFFGGRPNYGYTF.

The chain employs TRBV10-3 and TRBJ2-5; 13 bases line up with TRBD2. CDR1 and CDR2 from the germline V gene are ENHRY and SYGVKD. This CDR3 has 15 residues. The ends lost 6 bases at V and 5 bases at J; junction bases unmatched: 6. CDR3 sequence reads: CAIRGTSGAPETQYF. The CDR3 region has the DNA TGTGCCATCAGGGGGACTAGCGGGGCCCCGGAGACCCAGTACTTC.

The chain carries TRBV10-3 and TRBJ1-3; tentatively, D is TRBD1 (5 bases). V gave up 3 bases and J gave up 3 bases, with 9 bases separating them. The CDR3 contains 14 residues. Germline V gene data show CDR1 as ENHRY and CDR2 as SYGVKD. In DNA form, the CDR3 reads TGTGCCATCAGTGACGGGGCAGATGGAAACACCATATATTTT. Its protein product is CAISDGADGNTIYF.

This clone has only one observation. This chain uses TRBV7-9 with TRBJ2-6, with a weak D call TRBD2 (6 bases). This CDR3 spans 17 amino acids. Germline V gives CDR1 SEHNR, CDR2 FQNEAQ (reference sequence). Trimming pared 6 bases from V and 0 bases from J, leaving 15 bases between. CDR3 nucleotides: TGTGCCAGCAGTTCGACTAGTTCCCCCTCTGGGGCCAACGTCCTGACTTTC. Its translation: CASSSTSSPSGANVLTF.

The chain joins TRBV27 to TRBJ2-2; the match to TRBD2 covers 10 bases. The V segment lost 8 bases and the J segment 0 bases; nucleotides outside the gene matches: 24. Per germline, CDR1 MNHEY and CDR2 SMNVEV (reference sequence). This CDR3 contains 22 residues. CDR3 coding DNA: TGTGCCAGCGGGTGGACAGTGTATACCGGTAGGACTAGCGGAGCGAACACCGGGGAGCTGTTTTTT. Its protein is CASGWTVYTGRTSGANTGELFF.

The chain uses TRBV2 and TRBJ2-7; perhaps D is TRBD1 or TRBD2 (5 bases each). This CDR3 contains 15 residues. CDR1 is SNHLY and CDR2 is FYNNEI in the germline V gene. V dropped 1 base and J dropped 4 bases, with 14 bases sitting between them. The CDR3: CASSEGAGASYEQYF. The CDR3 nucleotides are TGTGCCAGCAGTGAAGGGGCCGGGGCCTCTTACGAGCAGTACTTC.

The sample holds one count of this clone. The J gene is TRBJ1-1, the V gene TRBV5-4; D ambiguous. The germline V gene has CDR1 SGHNT and CDR2 YYREEE (reference sequence). The CDR3 sequence is 17 residues long. V lost 0 bases and J 1 base, leaving 16 bases between the germline ends. CDR3 sequence: CASSLGISYTGNTEAFF. The CDR3 DNA follows: TGTGCCAGCAGCTTGGGGATCTCATACACGGGGAACACTGAAGCTTTCTTT. Filled out from reference TRBV5-4 and TRBJ1-1, the complete variable domain reads ETGVTQSPTHLIKTRGQQVTLRCSSQSGHNTVSWYQQALGQGPQFIFQYYREEENGRGNFPPRFSGLQFPNYSSELNVNALELDDSALYLCASSLGISYTGNTEAFFGQGTRLTVV.

The rearrangement joins TRBV27 to TRBJ2-1; 14 bases align to TRBD2. The germline V gene has CDR1 MNHEY and CDR2 SMNVEV (reference sequence). CDR3 length equals 15 residues. V gave up 3 bases and J gave up 9 bases; unmatched junction bases: 4. This CDR3 is CASSFSTSGRAEQFF. CDR3 coding DNA: TGTGCCAGCAGTTTCTCGACTAGCGGGAGGGCTGAGCAGTTCTTC.

V usage is TRBV27 and J usage is TRBJ2-7; possibly TRBD2 for D (6 bases). The CDR3 consists of 16 residues. The germline V gene encodes CDR1 MNHEY and CDR2 SMNVEV (reference sequence). V lost 5 bases to trimming and J lost 0 bases, with 17 bases between them. The CDR3 loop is CASSAGERVFSYEQYF. CDR3 in DNA: TGTGCCAGCAGTGCCGGAGAGCGGGTTTTCTCCTACGAGCAGTACTTC.